This TCR beta chain appears in the sequencing data of a study of blood T cell repertoires in COVID-19. Study background: COVID-19 samples collected from the United States, Italy and Spain covered acute and convalescent phases. From T cells, B-cell-depleted T cells, or PBMCs came the material, which was cDNA or gDNA.

V shed 5 bases, J shed 0 bases, and the junction held 8 bases outside the gene matches. The germline V gene encodes CDR1 KGHDR and CDR2 SFDVKD. The CDR3 has 16 residues. In the original workflow: Estimated nucleated cell counts came from reference gene primer amplification. Assay: immunoSEQ multiplex PCR; the TCRdb copy retains only in-frame clones and omits some. From that table come the V and J calls and clone size; the DNA was used to work out D and trimming. The sample lists around 42,000 clones, around 87% occurring once. Specimen: peripheral blood. The chain links TRBV24-1 to TRBJ1-1; 7 bases line up with TRBD1. The clonotype comes from a man aged 25 to 40 with active or convalescent COVID-19. Here the CDR3 reads CATSGRDRGMNTEAFF. The DNA for the CDR3 is TGTGCCACCAGTGGAAGGGACAGAGGGATGAACACTGAAGCTTTCTTT.